A selection of T cell receptor beta chains follows, all from one sample in a study of shared clonotypes between healthy human individuals. TCRdb keeps only in-frame clones here, not all; method: immunoSEQ multiplex PCR. The sample records 1.4 million or so clones, approximately 98.5% being singletons. Material for sequencing was naive CD4+ T cells sorted from blood. These receptors were obtained from a man aged 25-45 years in good health. The CDR3 runs from the conserved cysteine through the conserved F or W. The D gene is left open where the match is weak. Expanded clones are given a class, and other clones once, few, many or no size at all.

d_call: NA
clone_size: NA
j_call: TRBJ1-1
v_call: TRBV15
cdr3_aa: CATSRTGQRDTEAFF
cdr3_nt: TGTGCCACCAGCAGAACCGGGCAAAGGGACACTGAAGCTTTCTTT

d_call: NA
clone_size: NA
j_call: TRBJ1-1
v_call: TRBV29-1
cdr3_aa: CSVESSRVNTEAFF
cdr3_nt: TGCAGCGTTGAATCTTCCAGGGTGAACACTGAAGCTTTCTTT

d_call: NA
clone_size: NA
j_call: TRBJ1-2
v_call: TRBV5-1
cdr3_aa: CASRPDPGASGYTF
cdr3_nt: TGCGCCAGCAGGCCCGATCCGGGCGCTTCTGGCTACACCTTC

d_call: NA
clone_size: once
j_call: TRBJ1-1
v_call: TRBV6-6
cdr3_aa: CASSPIGRNTEAFF
cdr3_nt: TGTGCCAGCAGTCCAATAGGACGGAACACTGAAGCTTTCTTT

d_call: NA
clone_size: NA
j_call: TRBJ2-2
v_call: TRBV7-5
cdr3_aa: CVRSLRGLEGTGELFF
cdr3_nt: TGTGTCAGAAGCCTACGAGGGTTAGAAGGGACCGGGGAGCTGTTTTTT

d_call: TRBD2
clone_size: NA
j_call: TRBJ2-1
v_call: TRBV28
cdr3_aa: CASSLGTSGSPEQFF
cdr3_nt: TGTGCCAGCAGTTTAGGGACTAGCGGGAGCCCAGAGCAGTTCTTC

d_call: NA
clone_size: NA
j_call: TRBJ2-3
v_call: TRBV28
cdr3_aa: CASRAKPDTQYF
cdr3_nt: TGTGCCAGCAGGGCTAAGCCAGATACGCAGTATTTT

d_call: TRBD1
clone_size: NA
j_call: TRBJ2-5
v_call: TRBV18
cdr3_aa: CASSNDRGQETQYF
cdr3_nt: TGTGCCAGCTCAAACGACAGGGGACAAGAGACCCAGTACTTC

d_call: NA
clone_size: NA
j_call: TRBJ2-7
v_call: TRBV11-2
cdr3_aa: CASSPAGGDRVNEQYF
cdr3_nt: TGTGCCAGCAGCCCGGCGGGGGGGGACAGGGTCAACGAGCAGTACTTC

d_call: NA
clone_size: NA
j_call: TRBJ2-1
v_call: TRBV7-8
cdr3_aa: CASSLALTGPPSSYNEQFF
cdr3_nt: TGTGCCAGCAGCTTAGCGCTTACGGGGCCTCCGAGCTCCTACAATGAGCAGTTCTTC

d_call: NA
clone_size: NA
j_call: TRBJ2-4
v_call: TRBV29-1
cdr3_aa: CSVRLPGEAKNIQYF
cdr3_nt: TGCAGCGTTCGTCTCCCAGGGGAGGCCAAAAACATTCAGTACTTC

d_call: NA
clone_size: NA
j_call: TRBJ1-1
v_call: TRBV28
cdr3_aa: CASSVGLPNTEAFF
cdr3_nt: TGTGCCAGCAGTGTAGGTCTCCCGAACACTGAAGCTTTCTTT

d_call: TRBD1
clone_size: NA
j_call: TRBJ1-1
v_call: TRBV9
cdr3_aa: CASSTHALRQGLNTEAFF
cdr3_nt: TGTGCCAGCAGCACCCATGCACTAAGACAGGGCTTAAACACTGAAGCTTTCTTT

d_call: NA
clone_size: NA
j_call: TRBJ1-1
v_call: TRBV5-1
cdr3_aa: CASRPGTAMGGEAFF
cdr3_nt: TGCGCCAGCAGGCCCGGGACCGCCATGGGTGGTGAAGCTTTCTTT

d_call: NA
clone_size: NA
j_call: TRBJ1-2
v_call: TRBV2
cdr3_aa: CASSGNNYGYTF
cdr3_nt: TGTGCCAGCAGTGGGAATAACTATGGCTACACCTTC

d_call: TRBD2
clone_size: NA
j_call: TRBJ2-3
v_call: TRBV27
cdr3_aa: CASRPLPGLAGVKSDTQYF
cdr3_nt: TGTGCCAGCAGGCCCTTACCGGGACTAGCGGGAGTGAAGTCCGATACGCAGTATTTT

d_call: TRBD1
clone_size: NA
j_call: TRBJ1-2
v_call: TRBV5-6
cdr3_aa: CASSFTRTGPWHGYTF
cdr3_nt: TGTGCCAGCAGCTTCACCCGGACAGGTCCTTGGCATGGCTACACCTTC

d_call: TRBD1
clone_size: once
j_call: TRBJ1-1
v_call: TRBV14
cdr3_aa: CASTSVQGGLAFF
cdr3_nt: TGTGCCAGCACCTCGGTACAGGGGGGCTTAGCTTTCTTT

d_call: TRBD2
clone_size: NA
j_call: TRBJ2-1
v_call: TRBV19
cdr3_aa: CATRTSGTNNEQFF
cdr3_nt: TGTGCCACCAGGACTAGCGGGACCAACAATGAGCAGTTCTTC

d_call: NA
clone_size: NA
j_call: TRBJ1-2
v_call: TRBV18
cdr3_aa: CASSKSAGTTTGINYGYTF
cdr3_nt: TGTGCCAGCTCAAAATCTGCTGGGACAACCACTGGGATTAACTATGGCTACACCTTC

d_call: TRBD1
clone_size: NA
j_call: TRBJ2-3
v_call: TRBV18
cdr3_aa: CASSPPRGQDDTDTQYF
cdr3_nt: TGTGCCAGCTCACCACCAAGGGGACAGGATGACACAGATACGCAGTATTTT

d_call: NA
clone_size: NA
j_call: TRBJ2-7
v_call: TRBV10-1
cdr3_aa: CASSGGISGSYEQYF
cdr3_nt: TGCGCCAGCAGTGGGGGAATTAGCGGTTCCTACGAGCAGTACTTC

d_call: TRBD1
clone_size: NA
j_call: TRBJ2-3
v_call: TRBV27
cdr3_aa: CASSALKGQTYTDTQYF
cdr3_nt: TGTGCCAGCAGTGCCCTCAAGGGACAGACCTACACAGATACGCAGTATTTT

d_call: NA
clone_size: once
j_call: TRBJ1-5
v_call: TRBV7-2
cdr3_aa: CASSTQGGNQPQHF
cdr3_nt: TGTGCCAGCAGCACACAGGGTGGTAATCAGCCCCAGCATTTT

d_call: TRBD2
clone_size: NA
j_call: TRBJ2-3
v_call: TRBV11-2
cdr3_aa: CASSPRVASGLPSTDTQYF
cdr3_nt: TGTGCCAGCAGCCCTCGGGTCGCTAGCGGGCTACCTAGCACAGATACGCAGTATTTT

d_call: TRBD1
clone_size: NA
j_call: TRBJ1-5
v_call: TRBV5-5
cdr3_aa: CASSEGQGVQPQHF
cdr3_nt: TGTGCCAGCAGCGAAGGACAGGGTGTGCAGCCCCAGCATTTT

d_call: NA
clone_size: NA
j_call: TRBJ1-5
v_call: TRBV9
cdr3_aa: CASSVDGSQPQHF
cdr3_nt: TGTGCCAGCAGCGTAGATGGTAGCCAGCCCCAGCATTTT

d_call: NA
clone_size: NA
j_call: TRBJ1-4
v_call: TRBV18
cdr3_aa: CASSNNGAAGEKLFF
cdr3_nt: TGTGCCAGCTCGAACAACGGGGCGGCGGGGGAAAAACTGTTTTTT

d_call: TRBD2
clone_size: NA
j_call: TRBJ2-1
v_call: TRBV19
cdr3_aa: CASSMVASGRWEQFF
cdr3_nt: TGTGCCAGTAGTATGGTGGCTAGCGGGAGGTGGGAGCAGTTCTTC

d_call: TRBD1
clone_size: NA
j_call: TRBJ2-3
v_call: TRBV5-6
cdr3_aa: CASSLVRGQGVTDTQYF
cdr3_nt: TGTGCCAGCAGCTTGGTTAGGGGACAGGGTGTCACAGATACGCAGTATTTT

d_call: TRBD1
clone_size: NA
j_call: TRBJ2-7
v_call: TRBV28
cdr3_aa: CASSTTGGKNYEQYF
cdr3_nt: TGTGCCAGCAGCACAACAGGGGGCAAAAACTACGAGCAGTACTTC

d_call: NA
clone_size: NA
j_call: TRBJ2-5
v_call: TRBV28
cdr3_aa: CASSLRRGGETQYF
cdr3_nt: TGTGCCAGCAGTTTAAGGAGGGGAGGAGAGACCCAGTACTTC

d_call: NA
clone_size: NA
j_call: TRBJ2-5
v_call: TRBV7-9
cdr3_aa: CASSPGRVRYEETQYF
cdr3_nt: TGTGCCAGCAGCCCAGGGCGGGTAAGGTACGAAGAGACCCAGTACTTC

d_call: TRBD2
clone_size: NA
j_call: TRBJ2-7
v_call: TRBV2
cdr3_aa: CASREELAGYEQYF
cdr3_nt: TGTGCCAGCAGGGAGGAGCTAGCGGGCTACGAGCAGTACTTC

d_call: NA
clone_size: NA
j_call: TRBJ2-3
v_call: TRBV6-5
cdr3_aa: CASSFTGSTSTDTQYF
cdr3_nt: TGTGCCAGCAGTTTCACAGGGTCCACTAGCACAGATACGCAGTATTTT

d_call: TRBD1
clone_size: NA
j_call: TRBJ1-1
v_call: TRBV19
cdr3_aa: CASSRGQGWTEAFF
cdr3_nt: TGTGCCAGTAGTCGTGGACAGGGGTGGACTGAAGCTTTCTTT

d_call: NA
clone_size: NA
j_call: TRBJ1-5
v_call: TRBV7-9
cdr3_aa: CASSFTGSNQPQHF
cdr3_nt: TGTGCCAGCAGCTTCACGGGGAGCAATCAGCCCCAGCATTTT

d_call: TRBD1
clone_size: NA
j_call: TRBJ2-7
v_call: TRBV5-6
cdr3_aa: CASQRNPGQGFYEQYF
cdr3_nt: TGTGCCAGCCAACGAAACCCGGGACAGGGGTTCTACGAGCAGTACTTC

d_call: TRBD1
clone_size: NA
j_call: TRBJ2-7
v_call: TRBV29-1
cdr3_aa: CSVASGTGSYEQYF
cdr3_nt: TGCAGCGTTGCGTCCGGGACAGGGAGCTACGAGCAGTACTTC

d_call: TRBD1
clone_size: NA
j_call: TRBJ2-5
v_call: TRBV19
cdr3_aa: CASSTGTGGETQYF
cdr3_nt: TGTGCCAGTAGTACAGGGACAGGGGGGGAGACCCAGTACTTC

d_call: TRBD1
clone_size: NA
j_call: TRBJ2-7
v_call: TRBV28
cdr3_aa: CASSSRGPYEQYF
cdr3_nt: TGTGCCAGCAGTTCCAGGGGGCCCTACGAGCAGTACTTC

d_call: TRBD2
clone_size: NA
j_call: TRBJ2-1
v_call: TRBV6-6
cdr3_aa: CASSSDRDYRWGEQFF
cdr3_nt: TGTGCCAGCAGTTCGGATCGGGACTACCGATGGGGTGAGCAGTTCTTC

d_call: NA
clone_size: NA
j_call: TRBJ2-7
v_call: TRBV30
cdr3_aa: CAWNVVSTKQYF
cdr3_nt: TGTGCCTGGAACGTAGTAAGTACGAAGCAGTACTTC

d_call: NA
clone_size: NA
j_call: TRBJ2-7
v_call: TRBV7-2
cdr3_aa: CASSLEGQAAEQYF
cdr3_nt: TGTGCCAGCAGCTTAGAGGGCCAGGCCGCAGAGCAGTACTTC

d_call: NA
clone_size: NA
j_call: TRBJ2-7
v_call: TRBV2
cdr3_aa: CASSGMAGFNEQYF
cdr3_nt: TGTGCCAGCAGTGGTATGGCAGGGTTTAACGAGCAGTACTTC

d_call: NA
clone_size: NA
j_call: TRBJ1-1
v_call: TRBV27
cdr3_aa: CASSLWGFSGQMNTEAFF
cdr3_nt: TGTGCCAGCAGTTTATGGGGTTTTTCCGGACAGATGAACACTGAAGCTTTCTTT

d_call: NA
clone_size: NA
j_call: TRBJ1-1
v_call: TRBV5-4
cdr3_aa: CASSYGSQNTEAFF
cdr3_nt: TGTGCCAGCAGCTATGGGAGTCAGAACACTGAAGCTTTCTTT